This T cell receptor beta chain emerged from a study of graft-versus-host responses after intestinal transplantation. Study-level information: Recipients received multivisceral, liver-intestinal, or isolated intestinal transplants. For about three years after anti-thymocyte globulin induction, all recipients took tacrolimus and steroids.

To note about this clone: Its antigen is still unknown.

Study-wide results and caveats: Recipient-marrow GvH clones were detected, some having first appeared in ileum or blood.

This table comes from immunoSEQ multiplex PCR, and its TCRdb copy is limited to in-frame clones, with some not included. Here the sample spans around 96,000 clones, 80% to 95% being singletons. CDR1 is SGHRS and CDR2 is YFSETQ in the germline V gene. CDR3 length equals 17 residues. V lost 0 bases, J lost 0 bases, and 13 bases lay in between. Sequenced here: PBMCs, sampled approximately 470 days after intestinal transplant. The V and J genes are TRBV5-1 and TRBJ1-5; D ambiguous. The receptor was derived from a human patient who received an intestinal transplant, so some T cells may come from the graft donor. As DNA, the CDR3 is TGCGCCAGCAGCTTGGTTGGCAGAGCGGATAGCAATCAGCCCCAGCATTTT. Its translation: CASSLVGRADSNQPQHF.